These 8 T cell receptor beta chains came from one sample sequenced in a study of regulatory T cells in long-lasting Graves disease. Combining iRepertoire HTBI primers with Arm-PCR of CDR3 regions, the authors built TCR beta libraries. MiXCR, applied by TCRdb to the multiplex PCR reads, yields one record per CDR3 protein. The top ten clones hold less than 30% of a sample with roughly 400,000 distinct CDR3 sequences, about 17% of them seen once. The time point: newly diagnosed GD, antithyroid drugs for less than 3 months. PBMCs provided the RNA from which the TCR library was made. Another study also made use of these data, one on T cells in Graves' hyperthyroidism and ophthalmopathy.

The input for sequencing was peripheral blood mononuclear cells (PBMCs), taken at new diagnosis, from a patient treated with antithyroid drugs. These receptors all stem from a woman younger than 30 with Graves disease.

This clonotype was detected many times. This sequence joins TRBV28 and TRBJ2-7; 12 nucleotides align to TRBD1. The CDR3 has 16 amino acids. Trimming cost V 8 bases and J 5 bases; bases outside gene matches: 13. Germline V gene data show CDR1 as MDHEN and CDR2 as SYDVKM. The CDR3 spells CASYPTAGTGGDEQYF. The CDR3 DNA is TGTGCCAGCTACCCAACCGCCGGGACAGGGGGCGACGAGCAGTACTTC.

The rearrangement uses TRBV7-6 and TRBJ1-1, with D possibly TRBD1 on 6 matching bases. Looked up from germline, CDR1 is SGHVS and CDR2 is FNYEAQ. There are 15 residues in the CDR3. Trimming pared 6 bases from V and 0 bases from J, leaving 14 bases between. CDR3 bases: TGTGCCAGCAGTTCATCGACAGGTTTGAACACTGAAGCTTTCTTT. This encodes CASSSSTGLNTEAFF.

The chain couples TRBV10-3 to TRBJ1-1; perhaps TRBD1 as D (5 bases). The CDR3 contains 16 residues. V lost 6 bases and J lost 2, with 19 bases in between. CDR1 ENHRY and CDR2 SYGVKD come from the germline V gene. CDR3 protein: CAIRGIPGGENTEAFF. The CDR3 DNA sequence: TGTGCCATCAGGGGGATACCGGGGGGAGAAAACACTGAAGCTTTCTTT.

The CDR3: CASGTGPRLGGANVLTF. CDR3 nucleotide sequence: TGCGCCAGCGGGACAGGGCCCCGATTGGGTGGGGCCAACGTCCTGACTTTC. V gene TRBV10-2 combines with J gene TRBJ2-6; 9 nucleotides agree with TRBD1. V shed 8 bases and J 3 bases; nucleotides not matched to a gene: 11. Germline CDR1 reads WSHSY; CDR2 reads SAAADI. This CDR3 has 17 amino acids.

This clonotype was recorded at least ten times. V and J are TRBV3-1 and TRBJ2-1, with TRBD1 matching 7 bases. CDR1 is LGHDT and CDR2 is YNNKEL in the germline V gene (reference sequence). CDR3 length: 15 residues. With V trimmed by 4 bases and J by 3 bases, 6 bases remained unmatched. CDR3 protein: CASSLRQGLYNEQFF. The CDR3 DNA is TGTGCCAGCAGCCTCCGACAGGGTCTCTACAATGAGCAGTTCTTC.

Points on this clonotype: At one of its ends the junction is not consistent with the germline gene, which may arise from a read error. The V gene is TRBV19, the J gene TRBJ2-1, with 8 bases lining up with TRBD1. Germline V gives CDR1 LNHDA, CDR2 SQIVND (reference sequence). The CDR3 is 16 residues long. This chain's CDR3 is CASSMGRDRRQETRYF. CDR3 nucleotides: TGTGCCAGTAGTATGGGCCGGGACAGGAGACAAGAGACCCGGTACTTC.

This clonotype was seen repeatedly, ten times or more. V usage is TRBV28 and J usage is TRBJ2-3; D could derive from TRBD1 or TRBD2 (7 bases each). The CDR3 spans 16 residues. Germline-derived CDR1 and CDR2 are MDHEN and SYDVKM. Deletions cut 5 bases from V and 1 base from J, with 16 bases between. DNA of the CDR3: TGTGCCAGCAGTCTTCAGGGGGGGGTGCGCACAGATACGCAGTATTTT. Protein product: CASSLQGGVRTDTQYF.

This clonotype was seen many times. The chain recombines TRBV2 with TRBJ2-2, with TRBD2 identical over 13 bases. This CDR3 has 19 amino acids. Trimming at V came to 4 bases and at J to 5 bases, leaving 13 bases not matched to a gene. Germline CDR1 is SNHLY and CDR2 is FYNNEI. CDR3 sequence (DNA): TGTGCCAGCAGTGTGGGACTAGCGGGATCGGACAAAGGGACCGGGGAGCTGTTTTTT. It is translated as CASSVGLAGSDKGTGELFF.